This TCR beta chain was recorded in a study of Ad26.COV2.S vaccination and SARS-CoV-2 variants. Whole-study results and caveats: The TCR breadth and depth analyses may have produced an underestimate of total T cell responses.

The trim removed 3 bases at V and 9 bases at J, leaving 11 bases unmatched. Germline V gene lookup returns CDR1 DFQATT and CDR2 SNEGSKA (reference sequence). The CDR3 contains 16 residues. Regarding treatment: approximately 18 received Ad26.COV2.S at low or high dose, single or two shots; 5 received placebo; per-sample allocation not given. The study sampled participants on day 63 after the first vaccine or placebo injection. Immunization relied on an Ad26 vector, which expressed Wuhan-strain SARS-CoV-2 spike. Assay: immunoSEQ multiplex PCR; the TCRdb copy retains only in-frame clones and omits some. The top ten clones hold just under 5% of a sample with about 350,000 clones, about 89% of them seen once. This clone was seen just once. The antigen is not known.

Source: peripheral blood, taken in a trial of Ad26.COV2.S vaccine versus placebo. This clonotype originated in a person aged 18-60 years who received the Ad26.COV2.S COVID-19 vaccine or a placebo. The V call is TRBV20-1, the J call TRBJ2-1, with 13 positions matching TRBD2. In nucleotides, the CDR3 is TGCAGTGCTAGTAGGACTAGCGGGGGCGCTCAGGTTGAGCAGTTCTTC. Translation: CSASRTSGGAQVEQFF.